Listed below are T cell receptor beta chains from one sample, sequenced in a study of cytomegalovirus exposure and HLA in healthy donors. Clones were read by immunoSEQ multiplex PCR, and TCRdb kept only the in-frame ones, dropping some. The profile shows over 70,000 clones, 77% of them singletons. The sequenced material came from PBMCs. The receptors were gathered from a man in his fifties in good health and CMV-seropositive. Each CDR3 is given with its conserved first and last residue. A D gene is named only where the DNA matches it firmly. Size tells how often a clone was seen (once, few, many) or the class of an expanded clone, and some rows leave it out.

j_gene	abundance	v_gene	d_gene	CDR3nt	CDR3aa
TRBJ2-7	-	TRBV5-1	TRBD1	TGCGCCAGTGGGACAGGGGGCTACGAGCAGTACTTC	CASGTGGYEQYF
TRBJ2-1	-	TRBV15	TRBD2	TGTGCCACCAGCAGACTAGCGGGAAACTACAATGAGCAGTTCTTC	CATSRLAGNYNEQFF
TRBJ2-1	-	TRBV19	-	TGTGCCAGTAGTATAGAGAACGGGTTATCCTACAATGAGCAGTTCTTC	CASSIENGLSYNEQFF
TRBJ2-3	-	TRBV7-8	-	TGTGCCAGCAGCTTCCGTACCGGGAGCACAGATACGCAGTATTTT	CASSFRTGSTDTQYF
TRBJ2-1	-	TRBV7-9	TRBD2	TGTGCCAGCTCGGGACTAGCGGGAGTTGAGCAGTTCTTC	CASSGLAGVEQFF
TRBJ2-7	-	TRBV11-1	-	TGTGCCAGCCTAGAGGGCCCGGGTCCCCACGAGCAGTACTTC	CASLEGPGPHEQYF
TRBJ2-3	-	TRBV6-4	-	TGTGCCAGCAGTGACCGCCGAGGGGATACGCAGTATTTT	CASSDRRGDTQYF
TRBJ2-7	-	TRBV4-1	-	TGCGCCAGCAGCCATCCCAGGACTCTAAACTACGAGCAGTACTTC	CASSHPRTLNYEQYF
TRBJ2-3	-	TRBV6-5	TRBD2	TGTGCCAGCAGTCGGGACTACTCTGCAGATACGCAGTATTTT	CASSRDYSADTQYF
TRBJ2-7	-	TRBV6-5	TRBD1	TGTGCCAGCAGTTACTTCGACAGGGGGCAAGAGCAGTACTTC	CASSYFDRGQEQYF
TRBJ2-1	-	TRBV7-3	TRBD2	TGTGCCAGCAGCTTAGAGTGGGGACTAGCGAATGAGCAGTTCTTC	CASSLEWGLANEQFF
TRBJ2-1	few	TRBV4-3	-	TGCGCCAGCAGCCAAAGGAAAAGCGGCAATGAGCAGTTCTTC	CASSQRKSGNEQFF
TRBJ2-7	once	TRBV5-6	TRBD1	TGTGCCAGCAGCTCCGGGACAGGGATCGGCGAGCAGTACTTC	CASSSGTGIGEQYF
TRBJ1-1	-	TRBV30	-	TGTGCCTGGATCACCAGAGGAAAGAACACTGAAGCTTTCTTT	CAWITRGKNTEAFF
TRBJ2-3	-	TRBV15	TRBD2	TGTGCCACCAGCAGAGATCGACTAGCGGGAAAGGTAGATACGCAGTATTTT	CATSRDRLAGKVDTQYF
TRBJ1-2	-	TRBV4-3	TRBD1	TGCGCCAGCAGCCGCGATGAGACAGGGCTTTGGGGAGGCTACACCTTC	CASSRDETGLWGGYTF
TRBJ2-1	-	TRBV5-1	TRBD2	TGCGCCAGCAGCTTGGGACTAGCGGCCCTTTACAATGAGCAGTTCTTC	CASSLGLAALYNEQFF
TRBJ2-2	-	TRBV7-2	TRBD2	TGTGCCAGCAGCAAGCGGGAGGGCGACACCGGGGAGCTGTTTTTT	CASSKREGDTGELFF
TRBJ2-7	-	TRBV11-3	TRBD2	TGTGCCAGCAGCTTAGATGGGGGACTAGCGGGTTCGAGCTCCTACGAGCAGTACTTC	CASSLDGGLAGSSSYEQYF
TRBJ2-5	-	TRBV5-4	TRBD1	TGTGCCAGCAGCCCCCAGACAGGGGGCTATGAGACCCAGTACTTC	CASSPQTGGYETQYF
TRBJ2-7	-	TRBV6-1	TRBD2	TGCGCCAGCACCATATGGAGGACTAGCAGATACGAGCAGTACTTC	CASTIWRTSRYEQYF
TRBJ2-7	-	TRBV6-6	TRBD2	TGTGCCAGCAGTTCCGGGACTAGCGGGAGTCCGCACGAGCAGTACTTC	CASSSGTSGSPHEQYF
TRBJ2-1	-	TRBV5-1	TRBD2	TGCGCCAGCGGTTTAGCGGGAACCTACAATGAGCAGTTCTTC	CASGLAGTYNEQFF
TRBJ2-3	-	TRBV5-6	TRBD1	TGTGCCAGCAGTCCCTCCGGGACAGGGGGCAATACGCAGTATTTT	CASSPSGTGGNTQYF